One and the same sample provided the 9 T cell receptor beta chains below, sequenced in a study of cytomegalovirus exposure and HLA in healthy donors. The PCR contained 60 Vbeta and 13 Jbeta primers. Repertoires were generated with immunoSEQ multiplex PCR, while TCRdb's copy carries only in-frame clones and drops some. The data show around 83,000 clones, with roughly 73% seen just once and less than 5.5% held by the top ten. Sequenced input: PBMCs. These receptors came from a male donor in good health and CMV-seropositive.

The rearrangement links TRBV6-1 to TRBJ1-4, with D possibly TRBD1 on 5 matching bases. V lost 6 bases, J lost 4 bases, and 12 bases lay in between. Germline loops: CDR1 MNHNS, CDR2 SASEGT. The CDR3 is made up of 14 amino acids. Here the CDR3 reads CASRAGRINEKLFF. The CDR3 nucleotides read TGTGCCAGCAGGGCGGGACGGATTAATGAAAAACTGTTTTTT.

For the CDR3, the DNA is TGTGCCGGGGGGGACAGGGGGCGATTTCAGCCCCAGCATTTT. Translation gives CAGGDRGRFQPQHF. V and J are TRBV6-1 and TRBJ1-5, with TRBD1 matching 12 bases. This CDR3 is 14 amino acids long. After removal of 11 bases from V and 6 bases from J, the junction contained 8 bases not matched to a gene. Germline V gene sequence: CDR1 MNHNS, CDR2 SASEGT.

The gene calls are TRBV2 and TRBJ2-6; no clear D. Germline assignment: CDR1 SNHLY and CDR2 FYNNEI. The CDR3 has 14 amino acids. With 6 bases removed from V and 0 bases from J, the gap between germline ends came to 6 bases. In DNA form, the CDR3 reads TGTGCCAGCAGCGAGTCCTCTGGGGCCAACGTCCTGACTTTC. Translating gives CASSESSGANVLTF.

This clone has just one count. This chain joins TRBV7-9 and TRBJ2-3, with TRBD2 identical over 13 bases. The V gene end was trimmed by 5 bases and the J gene end by 1 base; junction bases not matched to a gene: 3. Germline CDR1 SEHNR, CDR2 FQNEAQ (reference sequence). The CDR3 spans 16 residues. DNA of the CDR3: TGTGCCAGCAGCGGCGGACTAGCGGGAGGCACAGATACGCAGTATTTT. Its protein product is CASSGGLAGGTDTQYF.

This clone turned up a few times. This CDR3 is CASSLVWGRVNTEAFF. CDR3 DNA sequence: TGTGCCAGCAGCTTAGTGTGGGGCAGGGTGAACACTGAAGCTTTCTTT. The chain links TRBV7-9 to TRBJ1-1; perhaps TRBD1 as D (5 bases). V lost 1 base to trimming and J lost 0 bases, with 12 bases between them. This CDR3 region has 16 residues. CDR1 and CDR2 from the germline V gene are SEHNR and FQNEAQ (reference sequence).

The V and J genes are TRBV2 and TRBJ1-2, with D possibly being TRBD1 (5 bases). Germline V CDR1 and CDR2: SNHLY, FYNNEI. CDR3 size: 11 residues. Trimming took 11 bases from V and 8 from J, leaving 15 bases between them. CDR3 amino acids: CAPGGRRGYTF. The DNA of the CDR3 is TGTGCCCCCGGGGGACGACGGGGCTACACCTTC.

Only one count was recorded for this clone. The chain is built from TRBV11-2 and TRBJ2-7; D is perhaps TRBD2 (6 bases). The CDR3 loop spans 14 amino acids. Germline-derived CDR1 and CDR2 are SGHAT and FQNNGV. Deletions cut 5 bases from V and 1 base from J, with 12 bases between. CDR3: CASSMREDSYEQYF. The DNA for the CDR3 is TGTGCCAGCAGCATGAGGGAGGATTCCTACGAGCAGTACTTC. The full variable domain, with the rest looked up from reference TRBV11-2 and TRBJ2-7, is EAGVAQSPRYKIIEKRQSVAFWCNPISGHATLYWYQQILGQGPKLLIQFQNNGVVDDSQLPKDRFSAERLKGVDSTLKIQPAKLEDSAVYLCASSMREDSYEQYFGPGTRLTVT.

This clone came up a few times. V usage is TRBV10-1 and J usage is TRBJ2-7, with TRBD2 matching 9 bases. There are 15 residues in the CDR3. Germline-derived CDR1 and CDR2 are WNHNN and SYGVQD (reference sequence). V lost 1 base to trimming and J lost 6 bases; unmatched junction nucleotides: 7. The CDR3 bases are TGCGCCAGCAGTGAGTGGAGCGGGAGGAAAGGCGAGCAGTACTTC. Its protein is CASSEWSGRKGEQYF.

This rearrangement joins TRBV5-6 to TRBJ1-1, with 7 bases lining up with TRBD1. The J segment lost 6 bases and the V segment lost 2 bases, leaving 10 bases of the junction unmatched. This CDR3 has 15 amino acids. The germline V gene encodes CDR1 SGHDT and CDR2 YYEEEE. This CDR3 reads CASSLIRQGNSEAFF. DNA for the CDR3: TGTGCCAGCAGCTTAATAAGACAGGGAAACTCTGAAGCTTTCTTT.